The present T cell receptor (beta chain) was sequenced within a study of CD8 T cells in Susac syndrome. Trimming shortened V by 4 bases and J by 4 bases, and 8 bases separated the two germline ends. Germline CDR1 is SGDLS and CDR2 is YYNGEE. The CDR3 length is 13 residues. RNA, at about 0.45 to 1 ug, was reverse transcribed with random hexamers. A multiplex approach, immunoSEQ multiplex PCR, amplified TCR beta CDR3 across 54 Vbeta and 13 Jbeta. TCRdb reprocessed the immunoSEQ multiplex PCR reads with MiXCR, giving one entry per CDR3 protein. The sample records 130,000 to 150,000 distinct CDR3 sequences, around 94% being singletons.

Sequenced input: CD8+ T cells from PBMCs. This clonotype was obtained from a human donor in good health. This chain connects TRBV9 to TRBJ2-2, with no clear D. In DNA, the CDR3 is TGTGCCAGCAGCCCCTGGAGCACCGGGGAGCTGTTTTTT. Its protein is CASSPWSTGELFF.